The 8 T cell receptor beta chains listed next were all sequenced from one sample in a study of blood T cells in healthy people across ages. The second PCR ran about 6 to 11 cycles with a sample-barcoded 5' primer and J-beta primers. TCRdb called the 5' RACE reads again in MiXCR, with one record for every CDR3 protein. The sample has roughly 1,800,000 distinct CDR3 sequences, less than 50% seen once. The sample was blood. These receptors originate from a woman aged 40 to 49 in good health.

V and J are TRBV5-1 and TRBJ2-5; 8 nucleotides match TRBD2. CDR3 length equals 13 residues. Trimming took 6 bases from V and 1 from J; bases not matched to a gene: 2. Germline values: CDR1 SGHRS, CDR2 YFSETQ. This chain's CDR3 is CASTGGIQETQYF. The CDR3 DNA is TGCGCCAGCACGGGGGGGATCCAAGAGACCCAGTACTTC.

This sequence joins TRBV4-1 and TRBJ2-5; 8 nucleotides align to TRBD2. CDR1 MGHRA and CDR2 YSYEKL come from the germline V gene. CDR3 length: 15 residues. J gave up 7 bases and V 0 bases, and 7 bases lay outside the gene matches. CDR3 nucleotide sequence: TGCGCCAGCAGCCAAGATATGCGGGGGGTTGGGACCCAGTACTTC. Its translation is CASSQDMRGVGTQYF.

The CDR3 protein is CASTGTLDEQYF. CDR3 coding DNA: TGTGCCAGCACCGGGACACTTGACGAGCAGTACTTC. This chain uses TRBV6-6 with TRBJ2-7; D is perhaps TRBD1 (6 bases). The CDR3 loop spans 12 amino acids. Germline CDR1 is MNHNY and CDR2 is SVGAGI (reference sequence). Trimming took off 7 bases at V and 5 bases at J, with 12 bases between the two ends.

The chain joins TRBV12-3 or TRBV12-4 to TRBJ2-7, with D uncertain. Trimming removed 7 bases from V and 1 base from J, with 14 bases in between. The CDR3 totals 14 residues. In nucleotides, the CDR3 is TGTGCCAGCACTTTGGACGGAACGTCCTACGAGCAGTACTTC. Translating it yields CASTLDGTSYEQYF.

This clonotype appeared a few times. The chain combines TRBV6-5 with TRBJ1-4, with 12 bases aligning to TRBD1. This CDR3 contains 17 residues. V was pared by 2 bases and J by 2 bases, with 3 bases of the junction left unmatched. Germline CDR1 reads MNHEY; CDR2 reads SVGAGI. The CDR3 DNA is TGTGCCAGCAGTTACCGGGACAGGGGGCTGACTAATGAAAAACTGTTTTTT. This codes for CASSYRDRGLTNEKLFF.

The J gene is TRBJ2-1, the V gene TRBV29-1, with 9 nucleotides matching TRBD2. CDR1 and CDR2 (germline): SQVTM, ANQGSEA. The V gene end was trimmed by 7 bases and the J gene end by 5 bases; junction bases not matched to a gene: 12. CDR3 length equals 15 residues. CDR3 sequence (DNA): TGCAGCGGCGAAGGGGCTAGCGGGGATAACAATGAGCAGTTCTTC. As protein: CSGEGASGDNNEQFF.

This CDR3 is CASRLQMGRGPTDTQYF. For the CDR3, the DNA is TGTGCCAGCAGGCTCCAAATGGGGCGGGGGCCCACAGATACGCAGTATTTT. The chain uses TRBV6-1 and TRBJ2-3, with D possibly matching TRBD2 (7 bases). With 6 bases removed from V and 2 bases from J, the gap between germline ends came to 21 bases. Germline loops: CDR1 MNHNS, CDR2 SASEGT. The CDR3 extends over 17 amino acids.

The chain links TRBV6-6 to TRBJ1-5; D perhaps matches TRBD1 (5 bases). The CDR3 has 13 residues. Trimming removed 5 bases from V and 6 bases from J, with 11 bases in between. Germline V lookup: CDR1 MNHNY, CDR2 SVGAGI (reference sequence). The chain's CDR3 is CASSDQGSQPQHF. CDR3 in DNA: TGTGCCAGCAGTGACCAGGGTAGTCAGCCCCAGCATTTT.